This T cell receptor beta chain originates from a study of cytomegalovirus exposure and HLA in healthy donors. Overall study: Most donors, more than 80% of approximately 400 genotyped, fell in the Caucasian-associated ancestry cluster.

V gave up 2 bases and J gave up 10 bases, with 15 bases separating them. Germline-derived CDR1 and CDR2 are LGHNA and YNFKEQ. The CDR3 sequence is 15 residues long. The PCR ran on 60 Vbeta and 13 Jbeta primers. The assay was immunoSEQ multiplex PCR, and TCRdb's table has in-frame clones only and misses some. The data hold fewer than 90,000 clones, with more than 75% observed a single time. On this clone: Antigen specificity is unknown.

Points from the study as a whole: As a later analysis showed, a missense DCLRE1C variant was linked to trimming of TCR beta V- and J-genes.

Sequenced material: PBMCs. The TCR comes from a woman in her 40s in good health and CMV-seropositive. V usage is TRBV4-2 and J usage is TRBJ1-6; D not certain. Here the CDR3 DNA reads TGTGCCAGCAGCCAAACCCCGGAAGGGAGATCACCCCTCCACTTT. Protein product: CASSQTPEGRSPLHF.